The present T cell receptor beta chain was sequenced within a study of shared clonotypes between healthy human individuals. This table comes from immunoSEQ multiplex PCR, and its TCRdb copy is limited to in-frame clones, with some not included. Of millions of clones listed, about 95% were seen once; the top ten hold 0.85% to 1.2%. The CDR3 consists of 16 residues. The germline V gene encodes CDR1 SGDLS and CDR2 YYNGEE. V was cut by 0 bases and J by 3 bases, with 15 bases left in between. Naive CD8 cells lacked CD45RO and underwent positive selection for CCR7, leaving out terminally differentiated effector memory CD45RA+ cells.

Sequencing was done on a sample of naive CD8+ T cells sorted from blood. The source is a man younger than 35 in good health. This chain connects TRBV9 to TRBJ1-2; D uncertain. CDR3 in DNA: TGTGCCAGCAGCGTAGCTGTCGGTTCCTCAGACTATGGCTACACCTTC. Translation gives CASSVAVGSSDYGYTF. The full variable domain, its missing parts supplied by reference TRBV9 and TRBJ1-2, is DSGVTQTPKHLITATGQRVTLRCSPRSGDLSVYWYQQSLDQGLQFLIQYYNGEERAKGNILERFSAQQFPDLHSELNLSSLELGDSALYFCASSVAVGSSDYGYTFGSGTRLTVV.